Reported below is one T cell receptor (beta chain). What it binds is not known. This CDR3 has 16 residues. Germline loops: CDR1 LNHDA, CDR2 SQIVND (reference sequence). The V segment lost 5 bases and the J segment 5 bases; nucleotides outside the gene matches: 11. It was with unique molecular identifiers that the TCRbeta library was prepared. TCRdb fed the PCR reads into MiXCR, producing one record per CDR3 protein. The repertoire includes about 830,000 distinct CDR3 sequences, less than 20% of them detected once, and just under 5% sits in the top ten. The data originate from a study of T-cell reconstitution after alpha-beta-depleted transplantation in children. Study-level results: It was reported that alpha-beta T cells came from several hundred expanded graft clones (about two months after transplant). Surviving thymic progenitors and recipient T cells were the source of high TCRbeta diversity at day 60 in some patients.

This chain joins TRBV19 and TRBJ2-5; 10 nucleotides match TRBD1. The sample here was PBMCs, mostly from graft donor cells, taken 360 days after TCRalphabeta/CD19-depleted stem cell transplant. The sequence was obtained from a male patient younger than 18 who had a stem cell transplant for acute lymphoblastic leukemia, so the T cells may come from the graft donor. DNA for the CDR3: TGTGCCAGTAGTCCCCCTCTTCCGGGACAGGGGGAGACCCAGTACTTC. This translates into CASSPPLPGQGETQYF.